The following is a T cell receptor beta chain sequence with its context. In the authors' methods: Estimated nucleated cell counts came from reference gene primer amplification. Clones were sequenced by immunoSEQ multiplex PCR, and TCRdb holds only the in-frame ones, with some missing. V, J and clone size are taken as reported in that table, and D and trimming were inferred from the DNA itself. This sample has about 670,000 clones, with approximately 90% found just once. The germline CDR1 and CDR2 sequences are SGHDT and YYEEEE. There are 13 residues in the CDR3. V was pared by 5 bases and J by 7 bases, with 10 bases between. The data belong to a study of blood T cell repertoires in COVID-19.

This chain connects TRBV5-6 to TRBJ1-6; possibly TRBD1 for D (6 bases). Material for sequencing was peripheral blood. The receptor was isolated from a woman under 30 with acute or convalescent COVID-19. The CDR3 spells CASSSTGNSPLHF. For the CDR3, the DNA is TGTGCCAGCAGTTCTACAGGGAATTCACCCCTCCACTTT.